Listed below are T cell receptor beta chains from one sample, sequenced in a study of Ad26.COV2.S vaccination and SARS-CoV-2 variants. Sequencing was performed with immunoSEQ multiplex PCR; in TCRdb, only in-frame clones are kept and a portion is missing. The sample has 400,000 to 500,000 clones, roughly nine tenths seen once; the top ten hold approximately 2.5%. Material: peripheral blood, obtained in a trial of Ad26.COV2.S vaccine versus placebo. The receptors were gathered from a person between 18 and 65 years old who received the Ad26.COV2.S COVID-19 vaccine or a placebo. CDR3s include the opening cysteine and the closing phenylalanine or tryptophan. A D gene is named only where the DNA matches it firmly. Not every row has a clone size; where given, it reads once, few, many or a size class.

CDR3 length,J gene,clone size,D gene,V gene,CDR3 protein,CDR3 DNA
15,TRBJ1-3,.,.,TRBV6-6,CASSYQGLSGNTIYF,TGTGCCAGCAGTTACCAGGGACTCTCTGGAAACACCATATATTTT
14,TRBJ2-1,.,.,TRBV29-1,CSALEGEWPNEQFF,TGCAGCGCTCTGGAGGGGGAGTGGCCTAATGAGCAGTTCTTC
15,TRBJ1-5,.,TRBD1,TRBV3-1/TRBV3-2,CASSPGTASNQPQHF,TGTGCCAGCAGTCCCGGGACAGCTAGCAATCAGCCCCAGCATTTT
17,TRBJ2-2,.,TRBD2,TRBV10-3,CAISGPPAGGLVGELFF,TGTGCCATCAGTGGGCCCCCCGCGGGGGGTTTGGTCGGGGAGCTGTTTTTT
16,TRBJ2-1,.,TRBD1,TRBV3-1/TRBV3-2,CASSPLTGTEDNEQFF,TGTGCCAGCAGCCCACTCACCGGGACAGAAGACAATGAGCAGTTCTTC
15,TRBJ1-4,.,.,TRBV3-1/TRBV3-2,CASSQDWQCNEKLFF,TGTGCCAGCAGCCAAGACTGGCAGTGTAATGAAAAACTGTTTTTT
14,TRBJ2-4,once,.,TRBV27,CASSPLLAKNIQYF,TGTGCCAGCAGCCCCCTACTAGCCAAAAACATTCAGTACTTC
12,TRBJ1-2,.,.,TRBV25-1,CASSGPANGYTF,TGTGCCAGCAGCGGCCCGGCGAATGGCTACACCTTC
16,TRBJ1-6,.,TRBD1,TRBV5-1,CASSPGGQGAYSPLHF,TGCGCCAGCAGCCCTGGGGGACAGGGGGCGTATTCACCCCTCCACTTT
17,TRBJ1-1,.,.,TRBV28,CASSSRGRLQWDTEAFF,TGTGCCAGCAGCTCCAGGGGAAGGTTGCAATGGGACACTGAAGCTTTCTTT
16,TRBJ2-1,.,.,TRBV27,CASSFLVIPSYNEQFF,TGTGCCAGCAGTTTCCTGGTAATCCCCTCCTACAATGAGCAGTTCTTC
15,TRBJ2-7,once,.,TRBV4-3,CASSQDSTGYYEQYF,TGCGCCAGCAGCCAAGACTCAACAGGGTACTACGAGCAGTACTTC
13,TRBJ2-3,.,.,TRBV19,CASSIDRGDTQYF,TGTGCCAGTAGTATAGATCGGGGAGATACGCAGTATTTT
18,TRBJ2-1,few,.,TRBV7-6,CASSHAQRGRASYNEQFF,TGTGCCAGCAGCCACGCACAAAGGGGACGGGCGTCCTACAATGAGCAGTTCTTC
17,TRBJ1-1,.,TRBD1,TRBV5-6,CASSLARTGLMNTEAFF,TGTGCCAGCAGCTTGGCCCGGACAGGATTGATGAACACTGAAGCTTTCTTT
12,TRBJ2-5,.,.,TRBV11-2,CASSLELQTQYF,TGTGCCAGCAGCTTGGAGCTTCAGACCCAGTACTTC
13,TRBJ1-2,.,.,TRBV29-1,CSGWDSGGTGYTF,TGCAGCGGATGGGATTCCGGGGGCACTGGCTACACCTTC
15,TRBJ1-5,once,.,TRBV7-2,CASSLVGVGGQPQHF,TGTGCCAGCAGCTTAGTAGGGGTTGGGGGACAGCCCCAGCATTTT
12,TRBJ2-7,many,.,TRBV2,CASSATGYEQYF,TGTGCCAGCAGTGCAACGGGGTACGAGCAGTACTTC
12,TRBJ1-4,.,.,TRBV15,CATSRVGQTLFF,TGTGCCACCAGCAGAGTTGGACAGACACTGTTTTTT
16,TRBJ2-1,.,TRBD2,TRBV5-4,CASSPLTSGTYNEQFF,TGTGCCAGCAGCCCGTTGACTAGCGGGACCTACAATGAGCAGTTCTTC
14,TRBJ2-2,.,.,TRBV30,CAWSVYSLTGELFF,TGTGCCTGGAGTGTGTACAGCCTCACCGGGGAGCTGTTTTTT
15,TRBJ1-6,.,.,TRBV30,CAWSVDSSYNSPLHF,TGTGCCTGGAGTGTCGACAGCTCCTATAATTCACCCCTCCACTTT
16,TRBJ1-6,.,TRBD1,TRBV4-1,CASSQEERQGGSPLHF,TGCGCCAGCAGCCAAGAAGAGCGACAGGGCGGTTCACCCCTCCACTTT
15,TRBJ2-2,once,TRBD2,TRBV7-2,CASSLELAGVGELFF,TGTGCCAGCAGCTTGGAACTAGCGGGAGTCGGGGAGCTGTTTTTT
15,TRBJ1-2,once,TRBD1,TRBV6-5,CASSTGRGQRNGYTF,TGTGCCAGCAGTACCGGAAGGGGACAGAGAAATGGCTACACCTTC
12,TRBJ2-5,.,.,TRBV5-1,CASSFDQETQYF,TGCGCCAGCAGCTTTGACCAAGAGACCCAGTACTTC
15,TRBJ2-3,.,.,TRBV4-3,CASSYHQGSTDTQYF,TGCGCCAGCAGTTACCACCAGGGTTCCACAGATACGCAGTATTTT
15,TRBJ2-1,.,.,TRBV6-5,CASTISGPGNGEQFF,TGTGCCAGCACCATCTCGGGACCAGGTAACGGTGAGCAGTTCTTC
14,TRBJ1-1,.,.,TRBV9,CASSVGRGNTEAFF,TGTGCCAGCAGCGTAGGCAGGGGGAACACTGAAGCTTTCTTT
17,TRBJ2-3,once,TRBD2,TRBV5-1,CASSFATSGGGEDTQYF,TGCGCCAGCAGCTTTGCCACTAGCGGGGGGGGCGAAGATACGCAGTATTTT
12,TRBJ1-2,.,TRBD1,TRBV27,CASRTGGAGYTF,TGTGCCAGCAGGACAGGGGGCGCCGGCTACACCTTC
14,TRBJ2-7,.,.,TRBV20-1,CSASGGGNRYEQYF,TGCAGTGCTAGTGGAGGGGGCAACCGCTACGAGCAGTACTTC
16,TRBJ2-1,.,.,TRBV4-1,CASSQPRQAVSNEQFF,TGCGCCAGCAGCCAACCCCGGCAGGCGGTGTCCAATGAGCAGTTCTTC
14,TRBJ2-2,.,.,TRBV7-3,CASSSNMGAGELFF,TGTGCCAGCAGCTCAAACATGGGCGCCGGGGAGCTGTTTTTT
13,TRBJ2-7,.,TRBD1,TRBV10-2,CASSSGQAIEQYF,TGCGCCAGCAGTAGTGGACAGGCGATCGAGCAGTACTTC
13,TRBJ2-5,.,.,TRBV7-9,CASSFGGGETQYF,TGTGCCAGCAGCTTCGGAGGGGGTGAGACCCAGTACTTC
15,TRBJ1-4,.,.,TRBV4-1,CASSLIAGTNEKLFF,TGCGCCAGCAGCCTTATCGCGGGAACTAATGAAAAACTGTTTTTT
14,TRBJ2-5,.,.,TRBV7-2,CASRRNPGYETQYF,TGTGCCAGCAGAAGAAATCCCGGGTATGAGACCCAGTACTTC
13,TRBJ2-1,.,.,TRBV7-8,CASSLSLIDEQFF,TGTGCCAGCAGCTTAAGTTTGATCGATGAGCAGTTCTTC
15,TRBJ2-5,once,TRBD2,TRBV28,CASSLWAGGQETQYF,TGTGCCAGCAGTTTATGGGCGGGAGGTCAAGAGACCCAGTACTTC
16,TRBJ1-6,.,.,TRBV3-1/TRBV3-2,CASSQDQGYVDSPLHF,TGTGCCAGCAGCCAAGATCAGGGCTACGTGGATTCACCCCTCCACTTT
15,TRBJ2-5,.,.,TRBV18,CASSQTSTGKETQYF,TGTGCCAGCTCCCAAACCTCGACTGGTAAAGAGACCCAGTACTTC
15,TRBJ1-4,.,.,TRBV4-3,CASSQGARANEKLFF,TGCGCCAGCAGCCAAGGGGCCAGAGCTAATGAAAAACTGTTTTTT
13,TRBJ2-2,once,.,TRBV18,CASSPFNTGELFF,TGTGCCAGCTCCCCCTTCAACACCGGGGAGCTGTTTTTT
14,TRBJ1-5,.,.,TRBV18,CASSRTDSNQPQHF,TGTGCCAGCTCACGGACAGATAGCAATCAGCCCCAGCATTTT